This T cell receptor (beta chain) derives from a study of CD8+ T cells in alopecia areata. The overall study: For the treated group, dosing was oral tofacitinib at 5 to 10 mg twice daily. Points from the study as a whole: Relative to mice, TCR sharing across patients was less clear, a difference possibly HLA-related. Lesional scalp, notably in alopecia totalis/universalis, had clonality above that of normal scalp.

A note on this clone: The antigen is unknown.

Deletions cut 0 bases from V and 1 base from J, with 18 bases between. Looked up from germline, CDR1 is SQVTM and CDR2 is ANQGSEA. The CDR3 sequence is 17 residues long. The treatment denotes: oral pan-JAK inhibitor, 5-10 mg twice daily. Alopecia areata patients provided lesional scalp punch biopsies and peripheral blood. TCR sequencing used cDNA made by reverse transcription of extracted RNA. TCRdb's copy holds only in-frame clones and misses some; the assay was immunoSEQ multiplex PCR. Here the sample spans about 110,000 clones, roughly three fifths being singletons. The sequenced sample was CD8+ T cells sorted from blood, obtained at week 24, from a patient treated with tofacitinib. This chain joins TRBV29-1 and TRBJ1-1, with D maybe TRBD1 (5 bases). This clonotype was obtained from a human donor with alopecia areata. The CDR3 nucleotides read TGCAGCGTTGAAGATCCGGGTTCGAGGGGCCGGAACACTGAAGCTTTCTTT. This sequence encodes CSVEDPGSRGRNTEAFF.